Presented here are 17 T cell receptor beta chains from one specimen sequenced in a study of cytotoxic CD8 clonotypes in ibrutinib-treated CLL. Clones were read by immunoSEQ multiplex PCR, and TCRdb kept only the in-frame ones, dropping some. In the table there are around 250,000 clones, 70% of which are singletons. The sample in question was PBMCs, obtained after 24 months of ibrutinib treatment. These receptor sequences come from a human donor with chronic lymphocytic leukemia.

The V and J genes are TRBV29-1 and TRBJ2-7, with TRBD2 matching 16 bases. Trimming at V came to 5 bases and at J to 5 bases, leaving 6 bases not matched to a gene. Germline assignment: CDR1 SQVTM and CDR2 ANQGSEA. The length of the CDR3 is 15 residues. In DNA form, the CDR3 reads TGCAGCGTTAAGGGACTAGCGGGAGGGCCCAACGAGCAGTACTTC. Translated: CSVKGLAGGPNEQYF.

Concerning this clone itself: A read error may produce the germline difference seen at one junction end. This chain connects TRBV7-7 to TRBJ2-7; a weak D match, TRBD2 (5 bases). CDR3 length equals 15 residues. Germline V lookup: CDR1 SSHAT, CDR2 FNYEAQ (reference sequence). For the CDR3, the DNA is TGTGCTAGCAGCTTAGGAGTTAGCGACACCTACGAGCAGTACTTC. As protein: CASSLGVSDTYEQYF.

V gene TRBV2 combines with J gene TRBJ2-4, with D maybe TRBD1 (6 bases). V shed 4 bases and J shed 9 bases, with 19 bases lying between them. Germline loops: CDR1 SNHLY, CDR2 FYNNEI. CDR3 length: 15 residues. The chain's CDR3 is CASSGPRDTWGIQYF. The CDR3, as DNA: TGTGCCAGCAGTGGCCCCCGGGACACTTGGGGCATTCAGTACTTC.

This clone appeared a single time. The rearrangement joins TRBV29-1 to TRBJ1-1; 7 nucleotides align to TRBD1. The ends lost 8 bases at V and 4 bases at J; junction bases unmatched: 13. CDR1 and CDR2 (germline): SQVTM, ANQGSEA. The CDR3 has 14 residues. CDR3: CSIRQGWGGTEAFF. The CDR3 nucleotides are TGCAGCATACGACAGGGATGGGGTGGCACTGAAGCTTTCTTT.

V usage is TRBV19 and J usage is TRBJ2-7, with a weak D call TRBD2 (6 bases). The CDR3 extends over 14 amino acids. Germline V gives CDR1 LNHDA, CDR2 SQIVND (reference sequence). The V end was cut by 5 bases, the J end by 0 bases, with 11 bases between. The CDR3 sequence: CASSGDGSSYEQYF. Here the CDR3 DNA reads TGTGCCAGTAGTGGGGACGGGAGCTCCTACGAGCAGTACTTC.

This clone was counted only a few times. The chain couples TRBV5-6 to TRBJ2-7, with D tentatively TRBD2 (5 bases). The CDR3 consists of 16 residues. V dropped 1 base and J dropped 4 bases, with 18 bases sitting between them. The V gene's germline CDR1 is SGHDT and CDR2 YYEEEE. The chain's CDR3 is CASSLPRGSGGYEQYF. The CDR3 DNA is TGTGCCAGCAGCTTGCCCCGAGGGAGCGGAGGATACGAGCAGTACTTC.

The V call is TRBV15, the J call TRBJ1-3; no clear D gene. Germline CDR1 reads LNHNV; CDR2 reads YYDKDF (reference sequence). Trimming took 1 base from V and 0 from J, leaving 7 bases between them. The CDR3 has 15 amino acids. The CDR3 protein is CATSRAAASGNTIYF. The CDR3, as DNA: TGTGCCACCAGCAGAGCCGCAGCCTCTGGAAACACCATATATTTT. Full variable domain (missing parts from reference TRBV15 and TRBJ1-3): DAMVIQNPRYQVTQFGKPVTLSCSQTLNHNVMYWYQQKSSQAPKLLFHYYDKDFNNEADTPDNFQSRRPNTSFCFLDIRSPGLGDTAMYLCATSRAAASGNTIYFGEGSWLTVV.

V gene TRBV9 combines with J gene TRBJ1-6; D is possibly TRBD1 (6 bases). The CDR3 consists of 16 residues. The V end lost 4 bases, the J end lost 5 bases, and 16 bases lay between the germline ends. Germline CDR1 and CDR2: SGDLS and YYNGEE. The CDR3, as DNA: TGTGCCAGCAGCTCCCAGACAGGAGAAAATAATTCACCCCTCCACTTT. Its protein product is CASSSQTGENNSPLHF.

CDR3 sequence: CASSHTWGNEQFF. Here the CDR3 DNA reads TGTGCCAGCAGTCATACCTGGGGGAATGAGCAGTTCTTC. The chain recombines TRBV28 with TRBJ2-1; D could derive from TRBD1 or TRBD2 (5 bases each). Trimming pared 5 bases from V and 7 bases from J, leaving 12 bases between. Germline CDR1 reads MDHEN; CDR2 reads SYDVKM. The CDR3 runs to 13 residues.

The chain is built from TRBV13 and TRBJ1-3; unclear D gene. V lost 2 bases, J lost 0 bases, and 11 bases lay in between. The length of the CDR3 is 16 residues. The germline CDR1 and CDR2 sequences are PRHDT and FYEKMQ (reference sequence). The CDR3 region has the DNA TGTGCCAGCAGCTTAAGGATCCAGAACTCTGGAAACACCATATATTTT. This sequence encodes CASSLRIQNSGNTIYF.

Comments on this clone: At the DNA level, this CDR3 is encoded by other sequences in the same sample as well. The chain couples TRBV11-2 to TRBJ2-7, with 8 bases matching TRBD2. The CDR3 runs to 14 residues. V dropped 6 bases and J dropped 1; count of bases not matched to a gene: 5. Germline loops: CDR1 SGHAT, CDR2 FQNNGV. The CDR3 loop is CASSFSGNSYEQYF. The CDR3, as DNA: TGTGCCAGCAGTTTTAGCGGGAATTCCTACGAGCAGTACTTC. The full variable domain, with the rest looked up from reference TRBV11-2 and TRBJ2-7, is EAGVAQSPRYKIIEKRQSVAFWCNPISGHATLYWYQQILGQGPKLLIQFQNNGVVDDSQLPKDRFSAERLKGVDSTLKIQPAKLEDSAVYLCASSFSGNSYEQYFGPGTRLTVT.

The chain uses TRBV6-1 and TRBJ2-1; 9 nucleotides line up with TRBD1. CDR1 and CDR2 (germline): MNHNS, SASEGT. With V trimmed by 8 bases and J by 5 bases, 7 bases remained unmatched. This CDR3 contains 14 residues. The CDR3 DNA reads TGTGCCAGCCAGGGACAGGGAGGGAACAATGAGCAGTTCTTC. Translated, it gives CASQGQGGNNEQFF.

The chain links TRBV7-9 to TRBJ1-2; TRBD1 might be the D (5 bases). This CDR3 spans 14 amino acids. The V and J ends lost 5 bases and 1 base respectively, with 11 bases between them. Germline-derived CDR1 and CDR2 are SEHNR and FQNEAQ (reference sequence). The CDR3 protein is CASSPGVSNYGYTF. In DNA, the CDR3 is TGTGCCAGCAGCCCGGGGGTTAGTAACTATGGCTACACCTTC.

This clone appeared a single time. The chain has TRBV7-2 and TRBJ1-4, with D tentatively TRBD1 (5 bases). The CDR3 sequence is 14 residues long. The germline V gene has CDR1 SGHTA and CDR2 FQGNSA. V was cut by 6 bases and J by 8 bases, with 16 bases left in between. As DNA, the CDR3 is TGTGCCAGCAGTACTGGGACTGTGAAGGAAAAACTGTTTTTT. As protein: CASSTGTVKEKLFF.

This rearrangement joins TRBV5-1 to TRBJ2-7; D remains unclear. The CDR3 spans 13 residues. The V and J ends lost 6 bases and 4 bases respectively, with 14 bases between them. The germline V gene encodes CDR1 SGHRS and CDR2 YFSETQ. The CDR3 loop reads CASNSGDGYEQYF. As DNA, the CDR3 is TGCGCCAGCAACTCCGGCGACGGATACGAGCAGTACTTC.

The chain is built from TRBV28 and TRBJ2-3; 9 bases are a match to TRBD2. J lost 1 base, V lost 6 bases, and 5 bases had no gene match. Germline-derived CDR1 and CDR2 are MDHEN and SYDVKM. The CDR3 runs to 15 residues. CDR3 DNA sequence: TGTGCCAGCAGAAGCGGGAGGTGGGGCACAGATACGCAGTATTTT. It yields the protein CASRSGRWGTDTQYF.

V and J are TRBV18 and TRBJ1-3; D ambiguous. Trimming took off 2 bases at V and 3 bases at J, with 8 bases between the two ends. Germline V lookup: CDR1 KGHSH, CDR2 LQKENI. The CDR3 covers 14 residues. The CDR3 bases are TGTGCCAGCTCACCAGCGACACTTGGAAACACCATATATTTT. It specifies CASSPATLGNTIYF.